Below, 27 T cell receptor beta chains from the same sample are listed, as sequenced in a study of T cells in Graves' hyperthyroidism and ophthalmopathy. TCR beta CDR3 region amplification was performed from RNA transcripts. The TCR CDR3 was amplified in a first-round RT-PCR using the HTBI primer set. MiXCR was run by TCRdb on the multiplex PCR reads, yielding one entry per CDR3 protein. Among 490,000 or so distinct CDR3 sequences listed, about 20% were seen once. Sequencing was carried out using blood. Receptors originate from a man aged 35-49 years with Graves' ophthalmopathy.

This clonotype appeared a few times. The rearrangement uses TRBV7-2 and TRBJ1-5; D possibly corresponds to TRBD1 (5 bases). The CDR3 is 14 residues long. The germline V gene encodes CDR1 SGHTA and CDR2 FQGNSA. Trimming removed 5 bases at V and 0 bases at J, with 8 bases between. This CDR3 reads CASSDSHSNQPQHF. In nucleotides, the CDR3 is TGTGCCAGCAGCGACAGTCATAGCAATCAGCCCCAGCATTTT.

Comment on this clonotype: A much larger clone differs from this one at a single base, so this may be a read error. Since the CDR3 does not end with the conserved phenylalanine or tryptophan, this likely comes from a read error. The chain uses TRBV7-9 and TRBJ2-2; D is uncertain. V was shortened by 4 bases and J by 3 bases, with 12 bases between the two germline ends. The CDR3 has 15 residues. CDR1 and CDR2 (germline): SEHNR, FQNEAQ (reference sequence). CDR3 in amino acids: CASSSFNIDTGELFY. The CDR3 region has the DNA TGTGCCAGCAGCTCCTTTAATATTGACACCGGGGAGCTGTTTTAT.

This clonotype was recorded many times. The chain joins TRBV5-1 to TRBJ2-7, with 10 nucleotides matching TRBD2. The V and J ends lost 4 bases and 5 bases, in that order; junction bases with no gene match: 9. The germline V gene encodes CDR1 SGHRS and CDR2 YFSETQ. This CDR3 region has 15 residues. For the CDR3, the DNA is TGCGCCAGCAGCCTGAGGGAACTAGCGGGAAACGAGCAGTACTTC. Its translation: CASSLRELAGNEQYF.

This clonotype was detected many times. This chain connects TRBV2 to TRBJ2-1; D unresolved. V lost 3 bases to trimming and J lost 4 bases, with 7 bases between them. This CDR3 contains 13 residues. CDR1 is SNHLY, CDR2 FYNNEI, per germline. This CDR3 reads CASSEGSYNEQFF. In DNA form, the CDR3 reads TGTGCCAGCAGTGAGGGCAGTTACAATGAGCAGTTCTTC.

J is TRBJ2-4 and V is TRBV6-5; TRBD2 might be the D (6 bases). This CDR3 comprises 13 residues. V gave up 2 bases and J gave up 8 bases, with 10 bases separating them. Per germline, CDR1 MNHEY and CDR2 SVGAGI. DNA for the CDR3: TGTGCCAGCAGTTACCGGGAGCTGGACATTCAGTACTTC. Translating it yields CASSYRELDIQYF.

The chain is built from TRBV5-4 and TRBJ2-7, with D perhaps assigned TRBD1 or TRBD2 (6 bases each). The V and J ends lost 5 bases and 5 bases respectively, with 11 bases between them. Germline CDR1 and CDR2: SGHNT and YYREEE (reference sequence). The CDR3 length is 12 residues. The CDR3 here is CASRQGGDEQYF. The CDR3 coding sequence is TGTGCCAGCAGACAGGGCGGGGACGAGCAGTACTTC. Full variable domain (remainder filled in from reference TRBV5-4 and TRBJ2-7): ETGVTQSPTHLIKTRGQQVTLRCSSQSGHNTVSWYQQALGQGPQFIFQYYREEENGRGNFPPRFSGLQFPNYSSELNVNALELDDSALYLCASRQGGDEQYFGPGTRLTVT.

V gene TRBV5-6 combines with J gene TRBJ2-6; D is possibly TRBD2 (6 bases). In germline, CDR1 is SGHDT, CDR2 YYEEEE. The CDR3 is 17 amino acids. Trimming shortened V by 3 bases and J by 2 bases, and 15 bases separated the two germline ends. The CDR3 coding sequence is TGTGCCAGCAGCTATGGACTAACGGGAGCTGGGGCCAACGTCCTGACTTTC. It yields the protein CASSYGLTGAGANVLTF.

The chain has TRBV20-1 and TRBJ2-3; TRBD2 aligns across 8 bases. The CDR3 runs 14 residues. CDR1 is DFQATT and CDR2 is SNEGSKA in the germline V gene (reference sequence). V gave up 6 bases and J gave up 2 bases; unmatched junction bases: 7. Here the CDR3 DNA reads TGCAGTGCGTCCACTAGCGGCTCCACAGATACGCAGTATTTT. Translation gives CSASTSGSTDTQYF.

The J gene is TRBJ2-7, the V gene TRBV4-2, with 9 bases matching TRBD1. V lost 4 bases and J lost 7; bases outside the gene matches: 11. CDR1 and CDR2 from the germline V gene are LGHNA and YNFKEQ. CDR3 length: 15 amino acids. CDR3 nucleotides: TGTGCCAGCAGCCTACACTCGGACAGGGGATGGGAGCAGTACTTC. As protein: CASSLHSDRGWEQYF.

This clonotype was detected only a few times. The J gene is TRBJ2-3, the V gene TRBV27; tentative D call: TRBD2 (6 bases). V was clipped by 3 bases and J by 5 bases, with 12 bases between them. The CDR3 runs 14 residues. Germline loops: CDR1 MNHEY, CDR2 SMNVEV (reference sequence). CDR3 in DNA: TGTGCCAGCAGTTTCCAGCGGGTGAGAGATACGCAGTATTTT. Residues: CASSFQRVRDTQYF.

This clonotype was counted between two and nine times. The chain has TRBV2 and TRBJ1-3, with D hard to call. The V gene lost 1 base and the J gene lost 3 bases, with 10 bases spanning the gap. Germline loops: CDR1 SNHLY, CDR2 FYNNEI. This CDR3 comprises 15 residues. The CDR3 nucleotides read TGTGCCAGCAGTGAAGTTTGGGGTCTTGGAAACACCATATATTTT. Translation: CASSEVWGLGNTIYF.

The chain employs TRBV15 and TRBJ1-1; D gene unclear. V was pared by 3 bases and J by 0 bases, with 8 bases between. Germline values: CDR1 LNHNV, CDR2 YYDKDF (reference sequence). The CDR3 extends over 14 amino acids. CDR3 nucleotide sequence: TGTGCCACCAGCAGGCCCGGGGTGAACACTGAAGCTTTCTTT. Protein: CATSRPGVNTEAFF.

This clonotype was detected many times. V is TRBV5-1 and J is TRBJ2-5, with 8 bases lining up with TRBD1. The CDR3 length is 13 residues. Germline V lookup: CDR1 SGHRS, CDR2 YFSETQ. Losses at the gene ends were 4 bases for V and 5 bases for J; bases not matched to a gene: 4. In nucleotides, the CDR3 is TGCGCCAGCAGCGTGACAGGGGTCGAGACCCAGTACTTC. It codes for CASSVTGVETQYF.

This chain connects TRBV5-1 to TRBJ2-2, with no clear D. The V and J ends lost 1 base and 5 bases respectively, with 12 bases between them. CDR1 is SGHRS and CDR2 is YFSETQ in the germline V gene. The CDR3 contains 15 residues. CDR3 protein: CASSLPARGTGELFF. CDR3 nucleotides: TGCGCCAGCAGCTTGCCGGCAAGAGGAACCGGGGAGCTGTTTTTT.

The sample holds many counts of this clonotype. The rearrangement joins TRBV11-2 to TRBJ2-5; D is undetermined. The CDR3 contains 12 residues. Trimming pared 0 bases from V and 11 bases from J, leaving 10 bases between. The germline gives CDR1 SGHAT, CDR2 FQNNGV. The CDR3 here is CASSLDLQTQYF. In nucleotides, the CDR3 is TGTGCCAGCAGCTTAGATTTACAAACTCAGTACTTC.

This clonotype was seen at least ten times. This chain links TRBV12-3 or TRBV12-4 with TRBJ2-5; D may be TRBD2 (5 bases). The CDR3 totals 14 residues. Trimming left V 5 bases short and J 4 bases short, with 14 bases between. The CDR3 reads CASSLTTPRETQYF. Here the CDR3 DNA reads TGTGCCAGCAGTCTGACTACACCGAGAGAGACCCAGTACTTC.

This clonotype was counted at least ten times. The gene calls are TRBV5-1 and TRBJ2-3; possibly TRBD2 for D (6 bases). The CDR3 has 15 amino acids. V gave up 5 bases and J gave up 2 bases, with 15 bases separating them. Germline CDR1 SGHRS, CDR2 YFSETQ. CDR3 DNA sequence: TGCGCCAGCAGTCCGGGACTCACTACCACAGATACGCAGTATTTT. Translated: CASSPGLTTTDTQYF. Variable domain in full (rest from reference TRBV5-1 and TRBJ2-3): KAGVTQTPRYLIKTRGQQVTLSCSPISGHRSVSWYQQTPGQGLQFLFEYFSETQRNKGNFPGRFSGRQFSNSRSEMNVSTLELGDSALYLCASSPGLTTTDTQYFGPGTRLTVL.

In this sample, this clonotype turned up a few times. The chain couples TRBV6-2 or TRBV6-3 to TRBJ2-3; 8 bases map to TRBD2. Losses at the gene ends were 6 bases for V and 5 bases for J; bases not matched to a gene: 10. The CDR3 runs to 15 residues. The V gene's germline CDR1 is MNHEY and CDR2 SVGEGT. The CDR3 loop reads CASRTSGGGRDTQYF. The CDR3, as DNA: TGTGCCAGCAGGACAAGCGGGGGAGGTAGAGATACGCAGTATTTT.

This clonotype turned up a few times. The chain recombines TRBV29-1 with TRBJ2-1, with D possibly TRBD1 on 5 matching bases. The CDR3 is 17 residues long. Germline V gives CDR1 SQVTM, CDR2 ANQGSEA. The germline V and J ends were trimmed by 3 bases and 2 bases, with 20 bases remaining between them. In nucleotides, the CDR3 is TGCAGCGTTGATTGGCACCAGGGTCCCGGAGCCTACAATGAGCAGTTCTTC. Translated, it gives CSVDWHQGPGAYNEQFF.

This clonotype has a count of ten or more. The genes are TRBV28 and TRBJ1-2, with D tentatively TRBD1 (6 bases). Germline lookup yields CDR1 MDHEN and CDR2 SYDVKM. With 5 bases removed from V and 4 bases from J, the gap between germline ends came to 8 bases. The CDR3 totals 12 residues. CDR3 nucleotide sequence: TGTGCCAGCAGTCAGGGGTTCTATGGCTACACCTTC. Protein product: CASSQGFYGYTF.

V gene TRBV11-2 combines with J gene TRBJ2-1; tentative D call: TRBD2 (5 bases). CDR1 and CDR2 from the germline V gene are SGHAT and FQNNGV. The CDR3 consists of 15 residues. Between the trimmed V and J ends, which lost 5 bases and 3 bases, there was a span of 14 bases. CDR3 DNA: TGTGCCAGCAGCGTAGTTGGCGGGTTCTACAATGAGCAGTTCTTC. The encoded protein is CASSVVGGFYNEQFF.

J is TRBJ2-2 and V is TRBV24-1, with a possible D match to TRBD2 (7 bases). CDR3 length equals 17 residues. The germline V gene has CDR1 KGHDR and CDR2 SFDVKD. V was pared by 3 bases and J by 2 bases, with 15 bases between. This CDR3 is CATSDTGGPFNTGELFF. The CDR3 DNA reads TGTGCCACCAGTGATACGGGGGGCCCATTTAACACCGGGGAGCTGTTTTTT.

This clonotype has just a few counts. The chain links TRBV30 to TRBJ1-2, with D maybe TRBD1 (5 bases). CDR3 size: 11 residues. CDR1 is GTSNPN, CDR2 SVGIG, per germline (reference sequence). V gave up 1 base and J gave up 8 bases, with 8 bases separating them. CDR3 amino acids: CAWSEGEGYTF. In nucleotides, the CDR3 is TGTGCCTGGAGTGAAGGGGAAGGCTACACCTTC.

The genes are TRBV7-2 and TRBJ2-7; 11 bases are a match to TRBD1. There are 16 residues in the CDR3. The trim removed 4 bases at V and 4 bases at J, leaving 9 bases unmatched. The germline gives CDR1 SGHTA, CDR2 FQGNSA. CDR3 coding DNA: TGTGCCAGCAGCTCAACGGACAGGGGGCGATGGTACGAGCAGTACTTC. This translates into CASSSTDRGRWYEQYF.

This clonotype was recorded a few times. The chain recombines TRBV7-9 with TRBJ2-1, with 8 bases aligning to TRBD1. The CDR3 is 17 amino acids. After removal of 2 bases from V and 7 bases from J, the junction contained 13 bases not matched to a gene. Germline V lookup: CDR1 SEHNR, CDR2 FQNEAQ (reference sequence). CDR3 sequence: CASSLLLGPGGRNEQFF. DNA for the CDR3: TGTGCCAGCAGCTTACTTTTGGGCCCAGGGGGCAGGAATGAGCAGTTCTTC.

This clonotype was picked up a small number of times. The chain uses TRBV12-3 or TRBV12-4 and TRBJ2-7; D remains ambiguous. The CDR3 length is 12 residues. With 3 bases removed from V and 6 bases from J, the gap between germline ends came to 9 bases. CDR3 in DNA: TGTGCCAGCAGTTTTATAAGGGTCGAGCAGTACTTC. Translated: CASSFIRVEQYF.

The chain couples TRBV6-1 to TRBJ2-1; 7 positions match TRBD1. Germline V gene sequence: CDR1 MNHNS, CDR2 SASEGT. CDR3 length: 18 amino acids. Trimming removed 5 bases from V and 7 bases from J; junction bases left unmatched: 20. The CDR3 reads CASSYETPGQPVQNEQFF. CDR3 nucleotides: TGTGCCAGCAGTTACGAAACGCCGGGACAGCCCGTCCAAAATGAGCAGTTCTTC.